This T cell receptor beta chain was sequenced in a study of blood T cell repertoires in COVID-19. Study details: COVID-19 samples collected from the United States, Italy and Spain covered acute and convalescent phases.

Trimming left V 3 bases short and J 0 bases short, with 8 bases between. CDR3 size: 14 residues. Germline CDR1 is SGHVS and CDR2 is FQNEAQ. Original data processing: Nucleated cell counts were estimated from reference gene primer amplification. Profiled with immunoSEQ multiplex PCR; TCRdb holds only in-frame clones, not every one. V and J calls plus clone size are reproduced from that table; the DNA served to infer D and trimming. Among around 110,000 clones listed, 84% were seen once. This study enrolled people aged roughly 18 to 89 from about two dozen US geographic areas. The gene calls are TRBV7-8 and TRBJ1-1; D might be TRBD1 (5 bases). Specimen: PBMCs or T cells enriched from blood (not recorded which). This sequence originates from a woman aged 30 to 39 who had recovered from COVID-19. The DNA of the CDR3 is TGTGCCAGCAGCTTGACAGTCATGAACACTGAAGCTTTCTTT. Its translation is CASSLTVMNTEAFF.